The rows below give T cell receptor beta chains drawn from one sample of a study of shared T cell receptors in the human thymus. The table came from immunoSEQ multiplex PCR; TCRdb's copy has only in-frame clones and leaves some out. The sample includes 500,000 to 850,000 clones, around 87% of them seen just once. The same specimen was also included in a second study, on human thymus T cells.

Sequencing input: thymocytes. These receptors were taken from a boy younger than two with a congenital heart defect. CDR3s include the opening cysteine and the closing phenylalanine or tryptophan. D genes are given only for firm matches. Clone size is given for some rows only: seen once, a few or many times, or a class if the clone is expanded.

len | abundance | j_gene | d_gene | v_gene | CDR3nt | CDR3aa
20 | - | TRBJ2-1 | - | TRBV27 | TGTGCCAGCAGTTCCCGTAGTTCCTTGGATAACACAAACAGATACAATGAGCAGTTCTTC | CASSSRSSLDNTNRYNEQFF
16 | few | TRBJ2-5 | - | TRBV5-1 | TGCGCCAGCAGCTGGGCCCCCGGGGGATCCCAAGAGACCCAGTACTTC | CASSWAPGGSQETQYF
14 | - | TRBJ2-3 | TRBD1 | TRBV15 | TGTGCCACCGGTAGTGACAGGGGCACAGATACGCAGTATTTT | CATGSDRGTDTQYF
14 | - | TRBJ2-3 | - | TRBV15 | TGTGCCACCAGCAGAGAGGCAGGGGGGGATACGCAGTATTTT | CATSREAGGDTQYF
16 | few | TRBJ2-1 | - | TRBV7-9 | TGTGCCAGCAGAGCGCGGACAGCTGGGGTATACAATGAGCAGTTCTTC | CASRARTAGVYNEQFF
15 | - | TRBJ2-1 | TRBD2 | TRBV10-1 | TGCGCCAGCAGTGAGCTAGCGGGAGCCCACAATGAGCAGTTCTTC | CASSELAGAHNEQFF
14 | - | TRBJ2-2 | TRBD2 | TRBV5-1 | TGCGCCAGTTCTAGCGGGAGAACAACCGGGGAGCTGTTTTTT | CASSSGRTTGELFF
16 | - | TRBJ1-6 | TRBD1 | TRBV4-1 | TGCGCCAGCAGCCAAGATAGGGGGCAGGGGAATTCACCCCTCCACTTT | CASSQDRGQGNSPLHF
15 | - | TRBJ2-3 | - | TRBV6-5 | TGTGCCAGCAGAAAACAGGGAACTAGCACAGATACGCAGTATTTT | CASRKQGTSTDTQYF
15 | - | TRBJ2-5 | TRBD2 | TRBV6-5 | TGTGCCAGCAGTTACTCGGGGGAGGGGCAGGAGACCCAGTACTTC | CASSYSGEGQETQYF
15 | - | TRBJ2-1 | - | TRBV28 | TGTGCCAGCAAAAGCGGGCCAAGATCCTACAATGAGCAGTTCTTC | CASKSGPRSYNEQFF
16 | - | TRBJ1-4 | TRBD1 | TRBV19 | TGTGCCAGTAGTACCCGCGCCGGGACAGGTACTGAAAAACTGTTTTTT | CASSTRAGTGTEKLFF
17 | - | TRBJ2-1 | TRBD2 | TRBV29-1 | TGCAGCGTTGAAAGATACGGGGGGAGAGTGTCGTACAATGAGCAGTTCTTC | CSVERYGGRVSYNEQFF
15 | - | TRBJ1-1 | TRBD1 | TRBV18 | TGTGCCAGCTCACCGAAAGATAAGACAGGGACTGAAGCTTTCTTT | CASSPKDKTGTEAFF
15 | - | TRBJ2-1 | - | TRBV7-8 | TGTGCCAGCAGCCCCCCCTTGTTGGCTCACAATGAGCAGTTCTTC | CASSPPLLAHNEQFF
15 | - | TRBJ1-3 | - | TRBV4-2 | TGTGCCAGCAGCCAAGTTCGGGGGTTTCGAAACACCATATATTTT | CASSQVRGFRNTIYF
16 | - | TRBJ2-7 | TRBD2 | TRBV15 | TGTGCCACCAGCAGAGTTAAGCGGGAGGGGATCTACGAGCAGTACTTC | CATSRVKREGIYEQYF
14 | - | TRBJ1-1 | - | TRBV6-1 | TGTGCCAGCGGCCCAAGCGGGGGTGGCACTGAAGCTTTCTTT | CASGPSGGGTEAFF
12 | - | TRBJ2-7 | TRBD1 | TRBV28 | TGTGCCAGTTGTGGACAGGTCGGGCAGCAGTACTTC | CASCGQVGQQYF